This section outlines one TCR beta chain sequence together with its context. What it binds is unknown. Researchers made TCR cDNA using 5'RACE template switching, and this step added a universal primer site and UMIs. TCRdb re-called the 5' RACE reads with MiXCR, one entry per CDR3 protein. Among some 300,000 distinct CDR3 sequences, around 8.1% were seen once, and the ten largest hold 17%. V lost 2 bases and J 8 bases, leaving 4 bases between the germline ends. This CDR3 contains 11 residues. CDR1 is SEHNR and CDR2 is FQNEAQ in the germline V gene (reference sequence). The entry originates in a study of T cells after yellow fever vaccination. Study-wide findings and caveats: Peaking on day 5 versus 15, the secondary response was faster but weaker. In post-booster samples, most primary-vaccination clones reappeared (about 96% CD4, nearly 90% CD8).

The source of this sequence is a man aged 18 to 30 who received the YFV17D yellow fever vaccine. The V call is TRBV7-9, the J call TRBJ2-4; D unresolved. Sample: PBMCs, taken about 49 days after the first yellow fever vaccination. In DNA, the CDR3 is TGTGCCAGCAGCTTACAGGACATTCAGTACTTC. It yields the protein CASSLQDIQYF.